This passage covers 18 T cell receptor beta chains from one sample sequenced in a study of beta chain features in type 1 diabetes. Expressed TCRB transcripts got sequenced, as all isolated RNA was reverse transcribed. Libraries were prepared by immunoSEQ multiplex PCR; TCRdb keeps only in-frame clonotypes and omits some of them. This table has 620,000 or so clones, around 15% appearing once. The sample comprised naive CD4+ T cells from blood. The source of these receptors is a young man in good health.

This chain connects TRBV27 to TRBJ1-2; D might be TRBD1 (5 bases). CDR1 and CDR2 from the germline V gene are MNHEY and SMNVEV (reference sequence). The CDR3 loop spans 14 amino acids. Trimming removed 5 bases at V and 8 bases at J, with 18 bases between. The CDR3 loop reads CASSLRGTLGGYTF. For the CDR3, the DNA is TGTGCCAGCAGTCTCCGCGGGACGCTTGGCGGCTACACCTTC.

The sample holds a few counts of this clone. V gene TRBV28 combines with J gene TRBJ2-7, with 11 positions matching TRBD1. The V gene end was trimmed by 3 bases and the J gene end by 3 bases; junction bases not matched to a gene: 4. This CDR3 is built from 15 residues. Germline V lookup: CDR1 MDHEN, CDR2 SYDVKM. The CDR3 sequence: CASSLPGTGGYEQYF. The CDR3 DNA reads TGTGCCAGCAGTTTGCCCGGGACAGGGGGCTACGAGCAGTACTTC.

This clone was seen only a few times. The CDR3 DNA reads TGTGCCAGCAGCTCTGCGAACACCGGGGAGCTGTTTTTT. The encoded protein is CASSSANTGELFF. The chain carries TRBV7-9 and TRBJ2-2; D is uncertain. Trimming removed 4 bases at V and 0 bases at J, with 3 bases between. The CDR3 totals 13 residues. From germline, CDR1 is SEHNR and CDR2 FQNEAQ (reference sequence). Variable domain in full (rest from reference TRBV7-9 and TRBJ2-2): DTGVSQNPRHKITKRGQNVTFRCDPISEHNRLYWYRQTLGQGPEFLTYFQNEAQLEKSRLLSDRFSAERPKGSFSTLEIQRTEQGDSAMYLCASSSANTGELFFGEGSRLTVL.

This chain links TRBV19 with TRBJ2-5; D call uncertain. Germline CDR1 LNHDA, CDR2 SQIVND (reference sequence). Trimming left V 5 bases short and J 2 bases short, with 9 bases between. CDR3 size: 13 residues. The CDR3 DNA is TGTGCCAGTAGTCTCCTGGGGCAAGAGACCCAGTACTTC. It codes for CASSLLGQETQYF. The variable domain in full, completed from reference TRBV19 and TRBJ2-5, reads DGGITQSPKYLFRKEGQNVTLSCEQNLNHDAMYWYRQDPGQGLRLIYYSQIVNDFQKGDIAEGYSVSREKKESFPLTVTSAQKNPTAFYLCASSLLGQETQYFGPGTRLLVL.

This clone has only a few counts. The chain links TRBV9 to TRBJ1-5; the D is unclear. The ends were cut back, 0 bases at V and 3 bases at J, with 10 bases in the middle. From germline, CDR1 is SGDLS and CDR2 YYNGEE. The CDR3 runs 15 residues. For the CDR3, the DNA is TGTGCCAGCAGCGTAGGGGTAACAGTCAATCAGCCCCAGCATTTT. This codes for CASSVGVTVNQPQHF.

This clone has just a few counts. The V call is TRBV6-5, the J call TRBJ2-3, with 7 nucleotides matching TRBD2. V shed 6 bases and J 4 bases; nucleotides not matched to a gene: 7. This CDR3 comprises 14 residues. Germline V lookup: CDR1 MNHEY, CDR2 SVGAGI. In DNA, the CDR3 is TGTGCCAGCAGAAGGGGAGGGCCCTCAGATACGCAGTATTTT. This encodes CASRRGGPSDTQYF.

This sequence joins TRBV7-6 and TRBJ2-7; D perhaps matches TRBD1 (8 bases). The CDR3 totals 14 residues. Germline assignment: CDR1 SGHVS and CDR2 FNYEAQ. The germline V and J ends were trimmed by 5 bases and 4 bases, with 15 bases remaining between them. The CDR3 loop reads CASSTTGGGYEQYF. The CDR3 nucleotides read TGTGCCAGCAGCACAACAGGGGGAGGGTACGAGCAGTACTTC.

This chain links TRBV11-1 with TRBJ2-7; 7 nucleotides align to TRBD2. CDR3 size: 15 residues. The ends lost 3 bases at V and 5 bases at J; junction bases unmatched: 10. CDR1 and CDR2 (germline): SGHAT, FQDESV (reference sequence). CDR3 in DNA: TGTGCCAGCAGCTTCCTCATCCGCGGGAGTAACGAGCAGTACTTC. It encodes CASSFLIRGSNEQYF.

The genes are TRBV30 and TRBJ1-2; 9 bases agree with TRBD1. J lost 5 bases, V lost 2 bases, and 3 bases had no gene match. CDR3 length: 13 residues. Germline V CDR1 and CDR2: GTSNPN, SVGIG (reference sequence). For the CDR3, the DNA is TGTGCCTGGAGTTTAGACAGGGGGTATGGCTACACCTTC. It is translated as CAWSLDRGYGYTF. The complete variable domain, with remaining parts taken from reference TRBV30 and TRBJ1-2, reads SQTIHQWPATLVQPVGSPLSLECTVEGTSNPNLYWYRQAAGRGLQLLFYSVGIGQISSEVPQNLSASRPQDRQFILSSKKLLLSDSGFYLCAWSLDRGYGYTFGSGTRLTVV.

This clone was seen a few times. The V and J genes are TRBV30 and TRBJ2-1, with 8 bases fitting TRBD2. The CDR3 is 19 residues long. Germline V gene lookup returns CDR1 GTSNPN and CDR2 SVGIG (reference sequence). V was pared by 2 bases and J by 10 bases, with 25 bases of the junction left unmatched. The CDR3 region has the DNA TGTGCCTGGAGTCGGGGGGGACTAGTGTCACGCCAGTCCTTAAGAGAGCAGTTCTTC. It specifies CAWSRGGLVSRQSLREQFF.

The chain combines TRBV6-5 with TRBJ2-5; TRBD1 agrees at 8 bases. Germline V CDR1 and CDR2: MNHEY, SVGAGI. This CDR3 region has 15 residues. Germline trimming cut 5 bases from V and 7 bases from J; bases unmatched to any gene: 12. The CDR3 bases are TGTGCCAGCAGTGCAGGGGGCTCAAGAAGGGGGACCCAGTACTTC. Its protein product is CASSAGGSRRGTQYF.

CDR3 sequence: CASRQGEWHTEAFF. The CDR3 coding sequence is TGTGCCAGCCGACAGGGGGAGTGGCACACTGAAGCTTTCTTT. V and J are TRBV7-9 and TRBJ1-1; 9 bases align to TRBD1. The CDR3 has 14 residues. Germline CDR1 SEHNR, CDR2 FQNEAQ (reference sequence). Trimming took 8 bases from V and 3 from J; bases not matched to a gene: 7. The variable domain in full, completed from reference TRBV7-9 and TRBJ1-1, reads DTGVSQNPRHKITKRGQNVTFRCDPISEHNRLYWYRQTLGQGPEFLTYFQNEAQLEKSRLLSDRFSAERPKGSFSTLEIQRTEQGDSAMYLCASRQGEWHTEAFFGQGTRLTVV.

The chain is built from TRBV18 and TRBJ2-1; 7 bases line up with TRBD2. The CDR3 extends over 14 amino acids. The V gene end was trimmed by 3 bases and the J gene end by 5 bases; junction bases not matched to a gene: 4. Germline V gene data show CDR1 as KGHSH and CDR2 as LQKENI. CDR3: CASSPTGGNNEQFF. In DNA form, the CDR3 reads TGTGCCAGCTCACCCACGGGGGGAAACAATGAGCAGTTCTTC.

This chain connects TRBV28 to TRBJ2-7; 9 nucleotides agree with TRBD1. V lost 6 bases to trimming and J lost 3 bases; unmatched junction nucleotides: 6. Germline V gives CDR1 MDHEN, CDR2 SYDVKM. CDR3 size: 14 residues. This CDR3 is CASSTGGVLYEQYF. DNA of the CDR3: TGTGCCAGCAGCACAGGGGGCGTCCTCTACGAGCAGTACTTC.

The chain has TRBV9 and TRBJ1-2; D is perhaps TRBD1 (5 bases). The CDR3 contains 15 residues. V lost 0 bases and J lost 4, with 13 bases in between. Germline CDR1 and CDR2: SGDLS and YYNGEE. This CDR3 reads CASSVGEGRAYGYTF. CDR3 DNA: TGTGCCAGCAGCGTAGGGGAGGGCAGGGCCTATGGCTACACCTTC. Complete variable domain (other parts from reference TRBV9 and TRBJ1-2): DSGVTQTPKHLITATGQRVTLRCSPRSGDLSVYWYQQSLDQGLQFLIQYYNGEERAKGNILERFSAQQFPDLHSELNLSSLELGDSALYFCASSVGEGRAYGYTFGSGTRLTVV.

The chain carries TRBV10-3 and TRBJ1-4; a weak D match, TRBD1 (5 bases). CDR3 length: 15 residues. V was trimmed by 3 bases and J by 6 bases, leaving 14 bases between them. Per the germline V gene, CDR1 is ENHRY and CDR2 is SYGVKD. The CDR3 bases are TGTGCCATCAGTGAACCGGGGGACCGGCATGAAAAACTGTTTTTT. Translation: CAISEPGDRHEKLFF.

This clone was found a few times. The chain is built from TRBV7-9 and TRBJ1-4; no reliable D call. V was clipped by 2 bases and J by 4 bases, with 11 bases between them. Germline loops: CDR1 SEHNR, CDR2 FQNEAQ (reference sequence). The CDR3 has 15 amino acids. The CDR3 reads CASSLLEALNEKLFF. CDR3 DNA: TGTGCCAGCAGCTTATTGGAGGCCCTTAATGAAAAACTGTTTTTT.

The chain combines TRBV4-3 with TRBJ1-2, with 8 bases fitting TRBD1. The germline gives CDR1 LGHNA, CDR2 YSLEER. V trimming: 0 bases; J trimming: 5 bases; junction bases outside the gene matches: 8. The CDR3 loop spans 16 amino acids. CDR3 sequence reads: CASSQEATGVGYGYTF. DNA for the CDR3: TGCGCCAGCAGCCAAGAGGCGACAGGGGTGGGATATGGCTACACCTTC.